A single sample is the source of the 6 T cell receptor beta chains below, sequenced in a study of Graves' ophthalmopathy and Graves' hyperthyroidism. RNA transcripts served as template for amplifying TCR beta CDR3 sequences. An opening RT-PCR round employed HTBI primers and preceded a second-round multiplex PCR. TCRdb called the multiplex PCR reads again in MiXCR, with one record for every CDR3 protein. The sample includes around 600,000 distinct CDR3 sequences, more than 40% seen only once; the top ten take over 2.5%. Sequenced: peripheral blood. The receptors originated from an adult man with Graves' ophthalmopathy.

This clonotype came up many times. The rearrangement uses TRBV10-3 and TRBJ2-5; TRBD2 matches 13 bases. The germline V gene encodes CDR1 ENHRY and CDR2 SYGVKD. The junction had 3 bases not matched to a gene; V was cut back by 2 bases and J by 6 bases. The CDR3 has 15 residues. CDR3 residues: CAISEQTSGGKTQYF. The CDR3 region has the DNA TGTGCCATCAGTGAGCAGACTAGCGGGGGGAAGACCCAGTACTTC.

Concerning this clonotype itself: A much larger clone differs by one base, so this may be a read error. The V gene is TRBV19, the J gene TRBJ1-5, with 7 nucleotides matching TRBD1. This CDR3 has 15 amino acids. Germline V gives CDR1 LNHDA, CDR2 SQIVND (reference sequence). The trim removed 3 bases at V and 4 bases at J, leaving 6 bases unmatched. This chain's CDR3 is CASSISGTANQPQHF. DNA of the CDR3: TGTGCCAGTAGTATCTCCGGGACAGCAAATCAGCCCCAGCATTTT.

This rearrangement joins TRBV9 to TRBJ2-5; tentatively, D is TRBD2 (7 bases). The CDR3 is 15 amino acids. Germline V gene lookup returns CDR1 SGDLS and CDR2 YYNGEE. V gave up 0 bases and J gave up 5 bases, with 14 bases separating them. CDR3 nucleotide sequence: TGTGCCAGCAGCGTAGGGGGGCGGGGGCAGGAGACCCAGTACTTC. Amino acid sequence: CASSVGGRGQETQYF.

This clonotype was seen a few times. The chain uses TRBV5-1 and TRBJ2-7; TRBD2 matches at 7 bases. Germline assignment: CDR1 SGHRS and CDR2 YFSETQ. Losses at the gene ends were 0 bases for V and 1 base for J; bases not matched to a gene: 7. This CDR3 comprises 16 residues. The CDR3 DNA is TGCGCCAGCAGCTTGGGGTTGCGGGAGTGGTCCTACGAGCAGTACTTC. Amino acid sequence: CASSLGLREWSYEQYF. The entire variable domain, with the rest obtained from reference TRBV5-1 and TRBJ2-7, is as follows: KAGVTQTPRYLIKTRGQQVTLSCSPISGHRSVSWYQQTPGQGLQFLFEYFSETQRNKGNFPGRFSGRQFSNSRSEMNVSTLELGDSALYLCASSLGLREWSYEQYFGPGTRLTVT.

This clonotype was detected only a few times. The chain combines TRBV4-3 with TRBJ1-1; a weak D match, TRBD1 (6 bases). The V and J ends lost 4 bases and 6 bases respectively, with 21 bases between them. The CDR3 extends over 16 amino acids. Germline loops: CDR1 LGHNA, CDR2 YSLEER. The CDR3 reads CASSLGDRQVLPEAFF. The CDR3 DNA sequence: TGCGCCAGCAGCCTAGGGGACCGACAGGTTTTGCCTGAAGCTTTCTTT.

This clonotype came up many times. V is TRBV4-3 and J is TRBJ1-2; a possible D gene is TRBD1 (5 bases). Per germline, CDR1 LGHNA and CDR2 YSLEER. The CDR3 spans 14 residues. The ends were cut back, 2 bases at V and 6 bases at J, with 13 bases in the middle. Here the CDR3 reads CASSQKVSGDGYTF. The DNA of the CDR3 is TGCGCCAGCAGCCAAAAAGTTTCGGGGGATGGCTACACCTTC.